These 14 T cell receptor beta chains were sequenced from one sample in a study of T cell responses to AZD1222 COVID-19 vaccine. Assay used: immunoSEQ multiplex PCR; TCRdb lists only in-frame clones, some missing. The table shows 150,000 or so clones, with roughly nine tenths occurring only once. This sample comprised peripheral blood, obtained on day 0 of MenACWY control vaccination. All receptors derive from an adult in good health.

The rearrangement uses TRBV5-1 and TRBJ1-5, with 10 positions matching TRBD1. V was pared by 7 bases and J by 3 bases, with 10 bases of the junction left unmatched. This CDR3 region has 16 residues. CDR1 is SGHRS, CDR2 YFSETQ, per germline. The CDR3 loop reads CASRPGGTGDNQPQHF. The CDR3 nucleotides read TGCGCCAGCCGGCCAGGCGGGACAGGGGACAATCAGCCCCAGCATTTT.

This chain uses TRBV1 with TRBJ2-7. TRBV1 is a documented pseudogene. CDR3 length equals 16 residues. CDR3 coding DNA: TGCACCAGCAGCCGACCGGGCCAACTGCGCTCCTACGAGCAGTACTTC. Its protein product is CTSSRPGQLRSYEQYF.

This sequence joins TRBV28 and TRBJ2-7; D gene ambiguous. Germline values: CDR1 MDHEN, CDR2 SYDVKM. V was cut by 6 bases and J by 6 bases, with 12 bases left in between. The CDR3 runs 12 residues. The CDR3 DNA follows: TGTGCCAGCAGCCCCGCAGGTGGCGAGCAGTACGTC. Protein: CASSPAGGEQYV.

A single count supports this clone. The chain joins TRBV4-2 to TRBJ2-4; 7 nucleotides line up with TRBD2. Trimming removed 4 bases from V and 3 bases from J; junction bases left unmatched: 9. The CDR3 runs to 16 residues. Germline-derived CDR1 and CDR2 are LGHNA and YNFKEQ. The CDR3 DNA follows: TGTGCCAGCAGCCCGCGTGGGAGGGCCGACAAAAACATTCAGTACTTC. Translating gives CASSPRGRADKNIQYF.

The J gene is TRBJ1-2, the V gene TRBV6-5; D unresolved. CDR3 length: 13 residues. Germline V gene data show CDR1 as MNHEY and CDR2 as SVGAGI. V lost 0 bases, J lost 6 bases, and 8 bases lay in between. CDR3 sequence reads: CASSYSNGNGYTF. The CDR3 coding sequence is TGTGCCAGCAGTTACTCGAATGGTAATGGCTACACCTTC.

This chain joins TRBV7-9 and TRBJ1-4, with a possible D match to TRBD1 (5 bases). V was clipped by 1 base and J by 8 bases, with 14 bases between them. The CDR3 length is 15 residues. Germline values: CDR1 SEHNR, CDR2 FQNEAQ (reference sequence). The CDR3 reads CASSLGRTSQEKLFF. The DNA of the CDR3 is TGTGCCAGCAGCTTAGGACGGACAAGTCAAGAAAAACTGTTTTTT.

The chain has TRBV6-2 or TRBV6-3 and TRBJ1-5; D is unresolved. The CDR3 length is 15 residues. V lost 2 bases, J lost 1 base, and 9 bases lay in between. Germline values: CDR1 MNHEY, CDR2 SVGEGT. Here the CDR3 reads CASSYRIGSNQPQHF. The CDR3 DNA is TGTGCCAGCAGTTACAGGATAGGCAGCAATCAGCCCCAGCATTTT.

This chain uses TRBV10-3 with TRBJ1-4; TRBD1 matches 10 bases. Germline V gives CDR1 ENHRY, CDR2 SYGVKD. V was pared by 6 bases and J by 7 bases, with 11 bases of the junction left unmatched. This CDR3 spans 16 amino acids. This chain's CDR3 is CAISFKPGQGIEKLFF. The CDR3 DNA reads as TGTGCCATCAGCTTTAAACCGGGACAGGGGATTGAAAAACTGTTTTTT.

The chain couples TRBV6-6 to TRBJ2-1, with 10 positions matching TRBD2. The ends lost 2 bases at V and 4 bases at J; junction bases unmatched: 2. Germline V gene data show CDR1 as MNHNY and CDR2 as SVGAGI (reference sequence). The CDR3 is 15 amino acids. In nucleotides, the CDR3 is TGTGCCAGCAGTTACACTAGCGGGGCTTACAATGAGCAGTTCTTC. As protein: CASSYTSGAYNEQFF.

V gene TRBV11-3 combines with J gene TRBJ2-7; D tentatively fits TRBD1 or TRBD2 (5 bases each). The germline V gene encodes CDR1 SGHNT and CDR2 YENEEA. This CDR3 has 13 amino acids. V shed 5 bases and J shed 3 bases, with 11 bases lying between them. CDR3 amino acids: CASSLPGGYEQYF. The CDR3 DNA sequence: TGTGCCAGCAGCCTCCCTGGGGGCTACGAGCAGTACTTC.

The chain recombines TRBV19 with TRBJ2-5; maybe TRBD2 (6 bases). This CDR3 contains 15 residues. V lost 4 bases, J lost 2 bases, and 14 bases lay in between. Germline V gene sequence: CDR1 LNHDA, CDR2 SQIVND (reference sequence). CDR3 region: CASSKFAGQQETQYF. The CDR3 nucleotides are TGTGCCAGTAGTAAGTTTGCGGGGCAACAAGAGACCCAGTACTTC.

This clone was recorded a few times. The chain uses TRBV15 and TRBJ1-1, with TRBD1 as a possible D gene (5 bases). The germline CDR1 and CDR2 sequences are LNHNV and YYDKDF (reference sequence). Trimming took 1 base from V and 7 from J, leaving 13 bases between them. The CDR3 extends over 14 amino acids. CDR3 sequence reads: CATSRGQGFYEAFF. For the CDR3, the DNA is TGTGCCACCAGCAGAGGTCAGGGCTTTTATGAAGCTTTCTTT.

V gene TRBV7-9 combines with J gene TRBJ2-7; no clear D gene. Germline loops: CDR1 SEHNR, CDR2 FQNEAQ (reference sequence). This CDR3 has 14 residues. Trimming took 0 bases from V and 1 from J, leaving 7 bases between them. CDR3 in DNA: TGTGCCAGCAGCTTAGCGTCCAGGTCCTACGAGCAGTACTTC. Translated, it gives CASSLASRSYEQYF.

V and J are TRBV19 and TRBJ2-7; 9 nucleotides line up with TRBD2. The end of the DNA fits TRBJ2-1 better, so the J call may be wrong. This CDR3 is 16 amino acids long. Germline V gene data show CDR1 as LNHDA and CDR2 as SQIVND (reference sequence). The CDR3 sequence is CASSPGTSSFGNEQFF. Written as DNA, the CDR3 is TGTGCCAGTAGTCCAGGGACTAGCAGTTTTGGCAATGAGCAGTTCTTC.